This T cell receptor beta chain was obtained from a study of cytomegalovirus exposure and HLA in healthy donors. This CDR3 is built from 12 residues. The ends were cut back, 2 bases at V and 6 bases at J, with 7 bases in the middle. Germline lookup yields CDR1 SNHLY and CDR2 FYNNEI. The PCR employed 60 Vbeta primers together with 13 Jbeta primers. TCRdb's table, derived via immunoSEQ multiplex PCR, lists solely in-frame clones and lacks some. The table records about 140,000 clones, 78% of them present only once. This TCR derives from a female donor in good health and CMV-seronegative. The specimen was PBMCs. This rearrangement joins TRBV2 to TRBJ1-1; D gene uncertain. CDR3 sequence (DNA): TGTGCCAGCAGTGAACAGGCGCCTGAAGCTTTCTTT. Amino acids: CASSEQAPEAFF.